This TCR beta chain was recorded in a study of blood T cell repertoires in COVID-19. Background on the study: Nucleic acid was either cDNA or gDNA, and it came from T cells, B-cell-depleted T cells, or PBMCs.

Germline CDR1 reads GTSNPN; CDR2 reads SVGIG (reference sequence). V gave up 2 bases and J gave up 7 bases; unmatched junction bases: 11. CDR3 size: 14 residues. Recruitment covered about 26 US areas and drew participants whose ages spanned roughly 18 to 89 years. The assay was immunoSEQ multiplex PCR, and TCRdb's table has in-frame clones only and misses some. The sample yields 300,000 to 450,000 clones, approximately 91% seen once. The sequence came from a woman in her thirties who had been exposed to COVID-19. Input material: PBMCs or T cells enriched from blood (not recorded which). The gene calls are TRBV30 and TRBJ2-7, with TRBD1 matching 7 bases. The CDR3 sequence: CAWSSYRGRGEQYF. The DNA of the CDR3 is TGTGCCTGGAGTAGCTACAGGGGTAGGGGGGAGCAGTACTTC.